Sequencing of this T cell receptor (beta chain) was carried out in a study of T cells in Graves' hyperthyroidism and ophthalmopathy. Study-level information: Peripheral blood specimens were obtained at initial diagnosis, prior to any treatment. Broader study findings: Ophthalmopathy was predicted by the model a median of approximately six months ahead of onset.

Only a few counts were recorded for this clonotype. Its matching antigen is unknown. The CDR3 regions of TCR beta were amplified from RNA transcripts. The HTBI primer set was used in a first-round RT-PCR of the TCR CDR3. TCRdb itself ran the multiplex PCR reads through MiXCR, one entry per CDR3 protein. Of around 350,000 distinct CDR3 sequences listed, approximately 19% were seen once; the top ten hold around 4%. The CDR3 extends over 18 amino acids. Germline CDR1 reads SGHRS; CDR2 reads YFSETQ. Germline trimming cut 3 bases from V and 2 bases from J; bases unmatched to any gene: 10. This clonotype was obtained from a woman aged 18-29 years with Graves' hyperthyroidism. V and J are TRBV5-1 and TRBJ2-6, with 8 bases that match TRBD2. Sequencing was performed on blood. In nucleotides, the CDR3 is TGCGCCAGCAGCTATCTACAGCGGGGGCCGCCTGGGGCCAACGTCCTGACTTTC. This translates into CASSYLQRGPPGANVLTF.